Listed below are T cell receptor beta chains from one sample, sequenced in a study of patients and donors after allogeneic stem cell transplantation. Via MiXCR, TCRdb re-called the RT-PCR reads, giving one row per CDR3 protein. The sample contains approximately 60,000 distinct CDR3 sequences, roughly 13% of which appear only once. The sequencing input was blood, either unsorted or a sorted T cell fraction (not recorded which). All receptors come from a human donor who was either an allogeneic HSCT recipient or a stem cell or donor lymphocyte infusion donor (not recorded which). It is not recorded whose cells these are; they may come from a transplant donor. Each CDR3 is given with its conserved first and last residue. The order of the fields is V gene, CDR3 protein.

TRBV27	CASSLNRLAGGSYNEQFF
TRBV7-4	CASSLGRQGARGTEAFF
TRBV27	CASSLEGLGRETQYF
TRBV12-3/TRBV12-4	CASSLGGRAGEQFF
TRBV29-1	CSVEGLAGVPAEHNEQFF
TRBV24-1	CATSDPDTQYF
TRBV30	CAWSVMPGRNSPLHF
TRBV21-1	CASSGWDSITETQYF
TRBV27	CASSPGLDGELFF
TRBV30	CAWSWLRETQYF
TRBV5-1	CASSLVGFRDRGLLNTEAFF
TRBV2	CASSADRLKLTNYGYTF
TRBV20-1	CSATVSRRLNTEAFF
TRBV2	CASSDTSGPSYEQYF
TRBV12-3/TRBV12-4	CASSLVGTGGNEQFF
TRBV27	CASKTGPGNTIYF
TRBV7-8	CASSPKGQYGYTF
TRBV29-1	CSVRGVNTEAFF
TRBV5-6	CASSWAGQSYEQYF
TRBV18	CASSPMSNSPLHF
TRBV24-1	CATSDSRDTGELFF
TRBV18	CASSPAGTSGEFNEQFF
TRBV6-5	CASSYSLFSSGVTGELFF
TRBV27	CASSQGPDTQYF
TRBV6-5	CASRWGQGTYEQYF
TRBV12-3/TRBV12-4	CASRLDRASGNTIYF
TRBV2	CASSEEQGGNTQYF
TRBV29-1	CSVGPHGGDPYEQYF
TRBV6-5	CASSKGQGTEAFF
TRBV30	CAWSHLNSYEQYF
TRBV4-1	CASSQDMTGLSEKLFF
TRBV4-1	CASSQDRDTYEQYF
TRBV5-1	CASSSKSYEQYF
TRBV7-2	CASSLQGARTEAFF
TRBV12-3/TRBV12-4	CASRGGGSTEAFF
TRBV29-1	CSVRGRLSGGYTF
TRBV5-8	CASSLRSSGNTIYF
TRBV27	CASSPIGDYEQYF
TRBV12-3/TRBV12-4	CASTPGDTQYF
TRBV29-1	CSVFGQGTQETQYF